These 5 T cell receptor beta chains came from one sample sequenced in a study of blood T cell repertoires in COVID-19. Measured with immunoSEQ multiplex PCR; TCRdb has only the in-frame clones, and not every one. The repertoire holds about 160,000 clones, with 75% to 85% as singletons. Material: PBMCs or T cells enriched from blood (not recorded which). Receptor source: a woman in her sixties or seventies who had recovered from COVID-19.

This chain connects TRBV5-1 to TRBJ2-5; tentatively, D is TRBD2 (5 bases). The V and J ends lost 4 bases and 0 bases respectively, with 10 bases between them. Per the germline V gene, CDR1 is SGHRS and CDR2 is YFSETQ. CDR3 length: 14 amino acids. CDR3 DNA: TGCGCCAGCAGCGCCTCGGGAAACCAAGAGACCCAGTACTTC. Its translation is CASSASGNQETQYF. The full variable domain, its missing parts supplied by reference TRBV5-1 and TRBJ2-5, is KAGVTQTPRYLIKTRGQQVTLSCSPISGHRSVSWYQQTPGQGLQFLFEYFSETQRNKGNFPGRFSGRQFSNSRSEMNVSTLELGDSALYLCASSASGNQETQYFGPGTRLLVL.

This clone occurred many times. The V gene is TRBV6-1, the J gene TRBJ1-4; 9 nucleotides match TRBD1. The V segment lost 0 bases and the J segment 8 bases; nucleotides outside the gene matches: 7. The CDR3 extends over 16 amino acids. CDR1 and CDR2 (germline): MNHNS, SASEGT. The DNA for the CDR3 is TGTGCCAGCAGTGAAGCTTCTGGGGACAGGGACGAAAAACTGTTTTTT. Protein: CASSEASGDRDEKLFF.

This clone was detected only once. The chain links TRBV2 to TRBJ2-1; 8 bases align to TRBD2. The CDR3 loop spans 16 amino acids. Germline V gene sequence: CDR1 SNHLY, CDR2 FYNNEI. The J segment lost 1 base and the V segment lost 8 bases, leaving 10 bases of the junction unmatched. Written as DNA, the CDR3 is TGTGCCAGCGAAGACCTCGGGACTAGTTCCTACAATGAGCAGTTCTTC. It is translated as CASEDLGTSSYNEQFF.

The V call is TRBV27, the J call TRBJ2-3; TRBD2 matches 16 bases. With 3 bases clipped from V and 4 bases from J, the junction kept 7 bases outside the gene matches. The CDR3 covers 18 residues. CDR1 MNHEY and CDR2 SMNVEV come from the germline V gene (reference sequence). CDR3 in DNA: TGTGCCAGCAGTTTCCAAGGGACTAGCGGGGGGGTCGCAGATACGCAGTATTTT. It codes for CASSFQGTSGGVADTQYF.

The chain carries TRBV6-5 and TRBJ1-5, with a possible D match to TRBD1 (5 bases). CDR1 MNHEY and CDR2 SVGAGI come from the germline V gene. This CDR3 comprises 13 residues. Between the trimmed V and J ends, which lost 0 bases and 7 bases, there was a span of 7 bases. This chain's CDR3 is CASSYSRQQPQHF. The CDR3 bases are TGTGCCAGCAGTTACTCGAGACAGCAGCCCCAGCATTTT.